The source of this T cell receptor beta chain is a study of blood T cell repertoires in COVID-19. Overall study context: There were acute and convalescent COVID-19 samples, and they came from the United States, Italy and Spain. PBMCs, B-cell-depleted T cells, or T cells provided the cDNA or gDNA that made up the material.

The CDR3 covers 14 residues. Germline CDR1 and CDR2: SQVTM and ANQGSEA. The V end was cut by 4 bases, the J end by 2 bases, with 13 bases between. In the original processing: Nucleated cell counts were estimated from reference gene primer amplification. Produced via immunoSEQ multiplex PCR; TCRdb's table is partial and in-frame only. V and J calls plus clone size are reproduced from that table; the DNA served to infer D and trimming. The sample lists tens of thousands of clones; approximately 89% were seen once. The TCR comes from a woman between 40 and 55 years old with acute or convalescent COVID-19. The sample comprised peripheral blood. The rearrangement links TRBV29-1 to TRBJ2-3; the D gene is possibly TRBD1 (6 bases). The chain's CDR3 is CSVGTARDTDTQYF. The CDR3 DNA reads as TGCAGCGTTGGGACAGCACGGGACACAGATACGCAGTATTTT.